The 25 T cell receptor beta chains below were found in one sample sequenced in a study of T-cell memory formation after mild COVID-19. TCRdb analysed the 5' RACE reads with MiXCR anew, one entry per CDR3 protein. In the table there are 300,000 to 400,000 distinct CDR3 sequences, 12% to 15% of which are singletons. Specimen: PBMCs or a T cell subset sorted from them (not recorded which). These receptors all stem from a young man who had mild COVID-19 (a few samples of this study predate the infection). Cell type and time point are not known.

This chain uses TRBV2 with TRBJ2-5, with TRBD2 as a possible D gene (5 bases). Trimming stripped 4 bases from V and 2 bases from J, with 5 bases between. The germline CDR1 and CDR2 sequences are SNHLY and FYNNEI. The CDR3 runs to 12 residues. This CDR3 is CASSGLQETQYF. DNA of the CDR3: TGTGCCAGCAGTGGACTACAAGAGACCCAGTACTTC.

This clonotype is a singleton in its sample. V usage is TRBV6-5 and J usage is TRBJ2-3, with 14 bases matching TRBD2. The V gene's germline CDR1 is MNHEY and CDR2 SVGAGI. This CDR3 is 18 amino acids long. J lost 1 base, V lost 4 bases, and 7 bases had no gene match. The CDR3 region is CASSSYGTSGGRTDTQYF. CDR3 in DNA: TGTGCCAGCAGTTCCTACGGGACTAGCGGGGGCCGCACAGATACGCAGTATTTT.

The chain combines TRBV6-1 with TRBJ1-5; D call uncertain. The CDR3 is made up of 16 amino acids. Trimming shortened V by 0 bases and J by 5 bases, and 14 bases separated the two germline ends. Germline lookup yields CDR1 MNHNS and CDR2 SASEGT. The CDR3 DNA sequence: TGTGCCAGCAGTGAAGCCGGTTTGTTCGGAGATCAGCCCCAGCATTTT. Amino acid sequence: CASSEAGLFGDQPQHF.

This chain connects TRBV30 to TRBJ2-2; tentatively, D is TRBD1 or TRBD2 (5 bases each). Trimming took 3 bases from V and 6 from J, leaving 5 bases between them. CDR1 and CDR2 (germline): GTSNPN, SVGIG (reference sequence). The CDR3 sequence is 11 residues long. DNA of the CDR3: TGTGCCTGGAGGGGGGCCGGGGAGCTGTTTTTT. This translates into CAWRGAGELFF.

This clonotype turned up a few times. The J gene is TRBJ2-1, the V gene TRBV12-3 or TRBV12-4, with D maybe TRBD1 (5 bases). The CDR3 loop spans 14 amino acids. Deletions cut 6 bases from V and 7 bases from J, with 16 bases between. The CDR3 loop reads CASRSGNVWNEQFF. The CDR3, as DNA: TGTGCCAGCAGATCAGGGAATGTATGGAATGAGCAGTTCTTC.

In this sample, this clonotype turned up a few times. The chain employs TRBV14 and TRBJ2-1, with 10 bases identical to TRBD1. Per germline, CDR1 SGHDN and CDR2 FVKESK. The CDR3 covers 15 residues. V lost 5 bases and J lost 6; bases outside the gene matches: 7. Here the CDR3 reads CASSSRTGGTNEQFF. CDR3 sequence (DNA): TGTGCCAGCAGCAGCCGGACAGGGGGAACCAATGAGCAGTTCTTC. Together with reference TRBV14 and TRBJ2-1, the CDR3 gives the full variable domain: EAGVTQFPSHSVIEKGQTVTLRCDPISGHDNLYWYRRVMGKEIKFLLHFVKESKQDESGMPNNRFLAERTGGTYSTLKVQPAELEDSGVYFCASSSRTGGTNEQFFGPGTRLTVL.

This clonotype was seen only a few times. The chain employs TRBV9 and TRBJ2-2; no firm D call. CDR1 is SGDLS, CDR2 YYNGEE, per germline. Trimming removed 0 bases at V and 0 bases at J, with 6 bases between. The CDR3 has 15 amino acids. The CDR3: CASSVGRPNTGELFF. The DNA of the CDR3 is TGTGCCAGCAGCGTAGGGCGCCCGAACACCGGGGAGCTGTTTTTT. The whole variable domain, remainder taken from reference TRBV9 and TRBJ2-2, is DSGVTQTPKHLITATGQRVTLRCSPRSGDLSVYWYQQSLDQGLQFLIQYYNGEERAKGNILERFSAQQFPDLHSELNLSSLELGDSALYFCASSVGRPNTGELFFGEGSRLTVL.

The gene calls are TRBV24-1 and TRBJ2-3, with D possibly TRBD2 on 6 matching bases. The ends were cut back, 4 bases at V and 0 bases at J, with 13 bases in the middle. This CDR3 spans 16 amino acids. The germline gives CDR1 KGHDR, CDR2 SFDVKD. In DNA form, the CDR3 reads TGTGCCACCAGTGAACCGGGACTTACTAGCACAGATACGCAGTATTTT. Its protein is CATSEPGLTSTDTQYF.

The CDR3 nucleotides read TGTGCCAGCAGCTCGCGGGGGGCCGTAAGAAATACGCAGTATTTT. This sequence encodes CASSSRGAVRNTQYF. The V gene is TRBV7-2, the J gene TRBJ2-3; 8 bases match TRBD2. Germline CDR1 and CDR2: SGHTA and FQGNSA. The CDR3 extends over 15 amino acids. The J segment lost 7 bases and the V segment lost 4 bases, leaving 10 bases of the junction unmatched.

This clonotype was seen a handful of times. The chain is built from TRBV10-3 and TRBJ1-4, with TRBD1 matching over 8 bases. Germline loops: CDR1 ENHRY, CDR2 SYGVKD. The length of the CDR3 is 17 residues. Unmatched junction bases numbered 13, after V lost 3 bases and J lost 7 bases. DNA of the CDR3: TGTGCCATCAGTGAATTACCCGGGACAGGAAAAGGTGAAAAACTGTTTTTT. Its protein is CAISELPGTGKGEKLFF.

This clonotype has only a few counts. The rearrangement joins TRBV20-1 to TRBJ2-1; no firm D call. The CDR3 runs to 13 residues. Germline V lookup: CDR1 DFQATT, CDR2 SNEGSKA (reference sequence). The V and J ends lost 0 bases and 2 bases respectively, with 5 bases between them. The DNA of the CDR3 is TGCAGTGCTAGAGAAGGTCCCTACAATGAGCAGTTCTTC. Amino acids: CSAREGPYNEQFF.

In its sample, this clonotype was seen a few times. The chain is built from TRBV11-3 and TRBJ2-5; possibly TRBD1 or TRBD2 for D (5 bases each). Trimming took 2 bases from V and 0 from J, leaving 7 bases between them. The CDR3 is 14 amino acids. CDR1 is SGHNT, CDR2 YENEEA, per germline. Here the CDR3 reads CASSLRDDQETQYF. In DNA form, the CDR3 reads TGTGCCAGCAGCTTACGGGACGACCAAGAGACCCAGTACTTC.

V gene TRBV6-5 combines with J gene TRBJ2-2, with unresolved D. The germline CDR1 and CDR2 sequences are MNHEY and SVGAGI. The CDR3 is 14 residues long. Deletions cut 3 bases from V and 6 bases from J, with 11 bases between. The CDR3 region has the DNA TGTGCCAGCAGTTATTCACCAAACCCCGGGGAGCTGTTTTTT. Amino acids: CASSYSPNPGELFF.

The V call is TRBV7-9, the J call TRBJ1-1; D may be TRBD1 (5 bases). Germline lookup yields CDR1 SEHNR and CDR2 FQNEAQ (reference sequence). The CDR3 consists of 13 residues. V shed 4 bases and J shed 3 bases, with 9 bases lying between them. CDR3 DNA sequence: TGTGCCAGCAGCTCCTTCAGGGACACTGAAGCTTTCTTT. Translation gives CASSSFRDTEAFF.

This clonotype appeared a few times. The chain recombines TRBV4-1 with TRBJ2-5; TRBD1 might be the D (6 bases). The CDR3 contains 15 residues. Germline values: CDR1 MGHRA, CDR2 YSYEKL. V dropped 4 bases and J dropped 4 bases, with 16 bases sitting between them. In DNA form, the CDR3 reads TGCGCCAGCAGCCTACAGGGCGCTGGGTTAGAGACCCAGTACTTC. It encodes CASSLQGAGLETQYF.

This clonotype was counted only a few times. For the CDR3, the DNA is TGTGCCAGCAGTGACTGGCTAGCGGGGAGGAATGAGCAGTTCTTC. Encoded protein: CASSDWLAGRNEQFF. This chain links TRBV6-4 with TRBJ2-1, with 9 bases matching TRBD2. This CDR3 has 15 residues. From germline, CDR1 is MRHNA and CDR2 SNTAGT. The V and J ends lost 1 base and 7 bases, in that order; junction bases with no gene match: 5.

This clonotype was observed a handful of times. V is TRBV7-2 and J is TRBJ1-2; TRBD1 might be the D (6 bases). Germline assignment: CDR1 SGHTA and CDR2 FQGNSA. Trimming removed 5 bases from V and 4 bases from J, with 17 bases in between. The CDR3 runs 15 residues. CDR3 coding DNA: TGTGCCAGCAGCCCGGAGCTAAGGGGGACCTATGGCTACACCTTC. Protein sequence: CASSPELRGTYGYTF.

This clonotype showed up just a few times. This chain connects TRBV12-3 or TRBV12-4 to TRBJ1-2; maybe TRBD1 (6 bases). Trimming removed 3 bases at V and 4 bases at J, with 9 bases between. CDR3 length: 13 amino acids. The CDR3 region is CASSFQDSYGYTF. CDR3 DNA: TGTGCCAGCAGTTTCCAGGACAGCTATGGCTACACCTTC.

This clonotype was detected a few times. V and J are TRBV7-9 and TRBJ1-2, with TRBD1 as a possible D gene (6 bases). The germline V gene has CDR1 SEHNR and CDR2 FQNEAQ (reference sequence). The CDR3 runs to 16 residues. Trimming removed 6 bases at V and 7 bases at J, with 24 bases between. The DNA for the CDR3 is TGTGCCAGCAGGTTCCCGCGCCGGGACAAGGACGCTGGCTACACCTTC. It specifies CASRFPRRDKDAGYTF.

This clonotype was seen a handful of times. J is TRBJ2-7 and V is TRBV7-2; 11 nucleotides line up with TRBD1. The CDR3 consists of 15 residues. V shed 6 bases and J 4 bases; nucleotides not matched to a gene: 8. Germline V gene sequence: CDR1 SGHTA, CDR2 FQGNSA. CDR3 coding DNA: TGTGCCAGCAGATACGCGGGACAGGGGGTGTACGAGCAGTACTTC. This translates into CASRYAGQGVYEQYF.

The V and J genes are TRBV20-1 and TRBJ2-3; 7 bases are a match to TRBD1. Germline lookup yields CDR1 DFQATT and CDR2 SNEGSKA (reference sequence). J lost 2 bases, V lost 0 bases, and 11 bases had no gene match. This CDR3 spans 17 amino acids. CDR3 bases: TGCAGTGCTAGAGATTGGTCAGGACAGGCGTTCACAGATACGCAGTATTTT. This codes for CSARDWSGQAFTDTQYF.

This clonotype was seen many times. This rearrangement joins TRBV7-3 to TRBJ2-3; possibly TRBD2 for D (7 bases). Germline-derived CDR1 and CDR2 are SGHTA and FQGTGA. V was cut by 3 bases and J by 4 bases, with 14 bases left in between. This CDR3 has 15 amino acids. Here the CDR3 reads CASSFLGGAADTQYF. The DNA of the CDR3 is TGTGCCAGCAGCTTTTTGGGGGGGGCCGCAGATACGCAGTATTTT.

The V gene is TRBV6-6, the J gene TRBJ1-1, with TRBD1 matching 7 bases. V gave up 7 bases and J gave up 6 bases; unmatched junction bases: 8. CDR3 length: 13 residues. The V gene's germline CDR1 is MNHNY and CDR2 SVGAGI (reference sequence). The CDR3 protein is CASISQGGSEAFF. The CDR3 DNA is TGTGCCAGCATCTCCCAGGGGGGCTCTGAAGCTTTCTTT.

This clonotype has ten or more counts. The chain couples TRBV20-1 to TRBJ2-1; 10 positions agree with TRBD2. The CDR3 contains 14 residues. The trim removed 4 bases at V and 9 bases at J, leaving 9 bases unmatched. Germline values: CDR1 DFQATT, CDR2 SNEGSKA (reference sequence). In DNA form, the CDR3 reads TGCAGTGCTACCCGAGAGCGGGGGGGCCGTGAGCAGTTCTTC. It translates to CSATRERGGREQFF.

This clonotype was seen a handful of times. The chain has TRBV4-1 and TRBJ2-1, with 7 nucleotides matching TRBD1. After removal of 1 base from V and 9 bases from J, the junction contained 6 bases not matched to a gene. CDR1 is MGHRA, CDR2 YSYEKL, per germline. There are 14 residues in the CDR3. The CDR3 bases are TGCGCCAGCAGCCAAGTAGTAGGGGGCACTGAGCAGTTCTTC. This gives the protein CASSQVVGGTEQFF.